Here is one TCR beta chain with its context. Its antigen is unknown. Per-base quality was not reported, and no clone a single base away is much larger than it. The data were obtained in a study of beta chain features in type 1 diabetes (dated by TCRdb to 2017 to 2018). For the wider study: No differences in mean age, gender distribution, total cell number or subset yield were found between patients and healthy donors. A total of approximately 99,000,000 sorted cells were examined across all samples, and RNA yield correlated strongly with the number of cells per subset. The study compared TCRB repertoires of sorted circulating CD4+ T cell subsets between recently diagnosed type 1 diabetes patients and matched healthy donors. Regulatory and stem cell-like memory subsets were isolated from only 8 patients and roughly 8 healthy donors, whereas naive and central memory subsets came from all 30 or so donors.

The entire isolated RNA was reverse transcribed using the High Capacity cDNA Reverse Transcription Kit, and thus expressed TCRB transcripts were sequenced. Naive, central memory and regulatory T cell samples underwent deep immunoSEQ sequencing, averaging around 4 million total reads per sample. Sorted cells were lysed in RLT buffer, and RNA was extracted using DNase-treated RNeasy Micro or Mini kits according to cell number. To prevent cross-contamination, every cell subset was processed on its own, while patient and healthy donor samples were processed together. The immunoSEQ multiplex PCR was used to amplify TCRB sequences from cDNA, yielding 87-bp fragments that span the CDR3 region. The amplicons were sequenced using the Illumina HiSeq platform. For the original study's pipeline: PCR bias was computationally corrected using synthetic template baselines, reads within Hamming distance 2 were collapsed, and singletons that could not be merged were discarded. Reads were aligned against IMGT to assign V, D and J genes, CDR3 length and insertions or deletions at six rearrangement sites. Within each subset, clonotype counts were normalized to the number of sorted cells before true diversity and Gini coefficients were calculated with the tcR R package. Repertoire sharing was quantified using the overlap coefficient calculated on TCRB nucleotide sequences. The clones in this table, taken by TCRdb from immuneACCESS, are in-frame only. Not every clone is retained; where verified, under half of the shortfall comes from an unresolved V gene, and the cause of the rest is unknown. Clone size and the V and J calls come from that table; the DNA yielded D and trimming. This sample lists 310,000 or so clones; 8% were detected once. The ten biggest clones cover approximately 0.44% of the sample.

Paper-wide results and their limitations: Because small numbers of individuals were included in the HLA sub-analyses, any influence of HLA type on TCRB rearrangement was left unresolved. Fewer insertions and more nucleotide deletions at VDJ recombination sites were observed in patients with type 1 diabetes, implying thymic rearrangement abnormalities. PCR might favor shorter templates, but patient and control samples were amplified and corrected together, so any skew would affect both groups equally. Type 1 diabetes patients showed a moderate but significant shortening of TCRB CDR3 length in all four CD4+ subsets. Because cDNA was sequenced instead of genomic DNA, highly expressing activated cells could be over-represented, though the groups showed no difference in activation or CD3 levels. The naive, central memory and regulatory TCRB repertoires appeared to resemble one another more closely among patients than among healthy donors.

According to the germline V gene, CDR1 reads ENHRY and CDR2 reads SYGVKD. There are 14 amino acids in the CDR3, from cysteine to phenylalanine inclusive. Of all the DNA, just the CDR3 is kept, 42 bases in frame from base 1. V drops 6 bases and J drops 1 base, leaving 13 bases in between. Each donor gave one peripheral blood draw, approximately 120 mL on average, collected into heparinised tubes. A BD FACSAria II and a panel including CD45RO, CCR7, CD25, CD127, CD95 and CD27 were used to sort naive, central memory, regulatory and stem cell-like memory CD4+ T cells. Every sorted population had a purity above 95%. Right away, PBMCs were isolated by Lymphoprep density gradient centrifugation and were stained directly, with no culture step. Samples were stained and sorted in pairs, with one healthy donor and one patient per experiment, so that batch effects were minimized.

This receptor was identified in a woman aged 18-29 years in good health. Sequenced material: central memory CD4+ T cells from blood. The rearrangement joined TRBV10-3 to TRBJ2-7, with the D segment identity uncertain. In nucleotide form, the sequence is TGTGCCATCAGCGCCGGCCTCACTTCCTACGAGCAGTACTTC. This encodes CAISAGLTSYEQYF.